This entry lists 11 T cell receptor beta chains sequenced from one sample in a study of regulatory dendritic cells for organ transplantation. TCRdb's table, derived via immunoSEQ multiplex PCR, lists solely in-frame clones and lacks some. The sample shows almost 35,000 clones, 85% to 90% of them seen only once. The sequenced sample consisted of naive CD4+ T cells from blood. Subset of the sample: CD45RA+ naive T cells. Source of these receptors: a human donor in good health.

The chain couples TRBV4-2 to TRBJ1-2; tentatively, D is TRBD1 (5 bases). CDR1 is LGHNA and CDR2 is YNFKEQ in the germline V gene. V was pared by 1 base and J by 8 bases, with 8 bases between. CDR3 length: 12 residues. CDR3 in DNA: TGTGCCAGCAGCCAAGTGGGGGACGGCTACACCTTC. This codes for CASSQVGDGYTF.

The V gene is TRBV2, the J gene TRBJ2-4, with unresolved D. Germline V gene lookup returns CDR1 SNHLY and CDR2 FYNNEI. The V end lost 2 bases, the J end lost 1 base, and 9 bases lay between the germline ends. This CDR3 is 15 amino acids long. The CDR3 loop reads CASSEIRSAKNIQYF. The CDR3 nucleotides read TGTGCCAGCAGTGAAATTCGGTCGGCCAAAAACATTCAGTACTTC. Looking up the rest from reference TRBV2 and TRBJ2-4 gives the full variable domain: EPEVTQTPSHQVTQMGQEVILRCVPISNHLYFYWYRQILGQKVEFLVSFYNNEISEKSEIFDDQFSVERPDGSNFTLKIRSTKLEDSAMYFCASSEIRSAKNIQYFGAGTRLSVL.

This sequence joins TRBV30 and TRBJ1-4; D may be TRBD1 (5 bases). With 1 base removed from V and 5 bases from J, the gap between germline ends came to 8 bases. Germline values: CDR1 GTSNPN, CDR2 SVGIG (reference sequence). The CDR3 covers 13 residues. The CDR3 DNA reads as TGTGCCTGGAGTGGGGACCTCAATGAAAAACTGTTTTTT. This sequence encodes CAWSGDLNEKLFF.

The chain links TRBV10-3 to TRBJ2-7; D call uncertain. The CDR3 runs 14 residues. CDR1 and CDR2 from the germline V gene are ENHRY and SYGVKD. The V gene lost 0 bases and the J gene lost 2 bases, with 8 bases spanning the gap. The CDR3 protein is CAISESATAYEQYF. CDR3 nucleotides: TGTGCCATCAGTGAGTCGGCAACAGCCTACGAGCAGTACTTC.

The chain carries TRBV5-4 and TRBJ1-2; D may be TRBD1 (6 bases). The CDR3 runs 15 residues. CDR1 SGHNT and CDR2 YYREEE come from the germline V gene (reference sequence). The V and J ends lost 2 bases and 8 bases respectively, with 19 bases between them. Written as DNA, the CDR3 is TGTGCCAGCAGCTTTTCGCTGGCGGGGGCGGAAGGCTACACCTTC. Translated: CASSFSLAGAEGYTF.

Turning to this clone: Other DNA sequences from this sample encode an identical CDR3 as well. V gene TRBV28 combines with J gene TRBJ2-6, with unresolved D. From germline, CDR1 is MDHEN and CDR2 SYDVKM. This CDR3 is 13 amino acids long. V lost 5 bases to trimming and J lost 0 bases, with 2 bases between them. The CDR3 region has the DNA TGTGCCAGCAGTCTCTCTGGGGCCAACGTCCTGACTTTC. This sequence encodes CASSLSGANVLTF.

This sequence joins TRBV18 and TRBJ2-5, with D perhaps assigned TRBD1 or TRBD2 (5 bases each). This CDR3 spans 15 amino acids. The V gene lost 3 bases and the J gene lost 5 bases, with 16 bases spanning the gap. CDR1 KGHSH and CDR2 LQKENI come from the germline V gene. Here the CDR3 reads CASSPFEGRRETQYF. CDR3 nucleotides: TGTGCCAGCTCACCGTTCGAGGGGCGCAGGGAGACCCAGTACTTC.

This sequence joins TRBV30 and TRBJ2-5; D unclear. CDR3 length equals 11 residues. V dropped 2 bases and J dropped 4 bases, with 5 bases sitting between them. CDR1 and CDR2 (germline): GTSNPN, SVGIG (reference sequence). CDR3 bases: TGTGCCTGGAGTCTCGTAGAGACCCAGTACTTC. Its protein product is CAWSLVETQYF. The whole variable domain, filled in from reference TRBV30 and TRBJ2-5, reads SQTIHQWPATLVQPVGSPLSLECTVEGTSNPNLYWYRQAAGRGLQLLFYSVGIGQISSEVPQNLSASRPQDRQFILSSKKLLLSDSGFYLCAWSLVETQYFGPGTRLLVL.

CDR3 in DNA: TGCAGCGTTGCAGAAGGGATGAACACTGAAGCTTTCTTT. This sequence encodes CSVAEGMNTEAFF. This chain connects TRBV29-1 to TRBJ1-1, with unresolved D. V lost 4 bases and J lost 0, with 9 bases in between. Germline CDR1 and CDR2: SQVTM and ANQGSEA. CDR3 length: 13 residues.

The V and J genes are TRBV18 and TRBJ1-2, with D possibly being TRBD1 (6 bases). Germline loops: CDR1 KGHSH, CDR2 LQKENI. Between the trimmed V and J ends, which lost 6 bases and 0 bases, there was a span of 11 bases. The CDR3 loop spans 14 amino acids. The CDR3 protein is CASSSQGSNYGYTF. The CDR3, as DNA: TGTGCCAGCTCTTCACAGGGATCTAACTATGGCTACACCTTC. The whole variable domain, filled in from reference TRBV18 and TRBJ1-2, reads NAGVMQNPRHLVRRRGQEARLRCSPMKGHSHVYWYRQLPEEGLKFMVYLQKENIIDESGMPKERFSAEFPKEGPSILRIQQVVRGDSAAYFCASSSQGSNYGYTFGSGTRLTVV.

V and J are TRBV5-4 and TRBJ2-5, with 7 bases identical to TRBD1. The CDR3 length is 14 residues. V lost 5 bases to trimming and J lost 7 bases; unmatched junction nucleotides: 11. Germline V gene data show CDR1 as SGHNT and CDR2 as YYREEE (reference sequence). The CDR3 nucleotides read TGTGCCAGCAGTCTGACAGGGCTCCGTGGGACCCAGTACTTC. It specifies CASSLTGLRGTQYF.